These 26 T cell receptor beta chains were sequenced from one sample in a study of CD8 T cells in ankylosing spondylitis. Study-level findings and limits: What seemed typical of ankylosing spondylitis blood was a TCR beta motif built from about eight highly homologous variants.

TCRdb ran MiXCR on the 5' RACE reads and lists one entry per CDR3 protein. The sample lists 470,000 or so distinct CDR3 sequences, approximately 26% seen once, with roughly 0.9% in the top ten. These receptors are not linked to any known antigen. Source material: blood, either unsorted or a sorted T cell fraction (not recorded which). The receptors were sampled from a male donor with ankylosing spondylitis.

There are a few counts of this clonotype. The V and J genes are TRBV7-9 and TRBJ1-5, with 8 bases lining up with TRBD1. The V gene's germline CDR1 is SEHNR and CDR2 FQNEAQ (reference sequence). The CDR3 is 15 amino acids. The J segment lost 6 bases and the V segment lost 4 bases, leaving 8 bases of the junction unmatched. CDR3: CASSYGQGEFQPQHF. CDR3 sequence (DNA): TGTGCCAGCAGCTATGGACAGGGTGAATTTCAGCCCCAGCATTTT.

This chain links TRBV5-6 with TRBJ2-5; 9 nucleotides match TRBD2. Germline CDR1 reads SGHDT; CDR2 reads YYEEEE. The CDR3 is 15 amino acids. The J segment lost 5 bases and the V segment lost 1 base, leaving 6 bases of the junction unmatched. CDR3 region: CASSLRGLASETQYF. CDR3 nucleotide sequence: TGTGCCAGCAGCTTGAGGGGACTAGCATCCGAGACCCAGTACTTC.

In its sample, this clonotype was seen many times. This chain uses TRBV11-2 with TRBJ1-5, with TRBD1 matching 7 bases. Looked up from germline, CDR1 is SGHAT and CDR2 is FQNNGV. V gave up 5 bases and J gave up 7 bases; unmatched junction bases: 8. This CDR3 comprises 14 residues. CDR3 coding DNA: TGTGCCAGCAGCCTAGGGGGCGGCAGCCAGCCCCAGCATTTT. It is translated as CASSLGGGSQPQHF.

This clonotype was detected a few times. The rearrangement links TRBV12-3 or TRBV12-4 to TRBJ2-2; TRBD2 matches 10 bases. Trimming took 2 bases from V and 6 from J; bases not matched to a gene: 0. There are 14 residues in the CDR3. The CDR3 here is CASSLLAGAGELFF. The DNA of the CDR3 is TGTGCCAGCAGTTTACTAGCGGGAGCCGGGGAGCTGTTTTTT.

The chain uses TRBV3-1 and TRBJ2-2; possibly TRBD2 for D (6 bases). The V gene's germline CDR1 is LGHDT and CDR2 YNNKEL (reference sequence). CDR3 length: 15 amino acids. The ends were cut back, 11 bases at V and 7 bases at J, with 23 bases in the middle. The CDR3 DNA follows: TGTGCCGCGGCTGGGACGCGGGGCCTTCTCGGGGAGCTGTTTTTT. It yields the protein CAAAGTRGLLGELFF.

Only a few counts were recorded for this clonotype. This rearrangement joins TRBV5-1 to TRBJ2-4; unclear D gene. Per germline, CDR1 SGHRS and CDR2 YFSETQ. V shed 2 bases and J shed 3 bases, with 12 bases lying between them. This CDR3 is built from 15 residues. CDR3 loop: CASSFLGYDKNIQYF. The CDR3 DNA sequence: TGCGCCAGCAGCTTCCTGGGGTACGACAAAAACATTCAGTACTTC.

The chain employs TRBV20-1 and TRBJ2-7, with D possibly TRBD1 on 6 matching bases. The CDR3 contains 12 residues. In germline, CDR1 is DFQATT, CDR2 SNEGSKA (reference sequence). Trimming shortened V by 6 bases and J by 5 bases, and 14 bases separated the two germline ends. For the CDR3, the DNA is TGCAGTGCCCTAGGGGGTAGTGACGAGCAGTACGTC. It translates to CSALGGSDEQYV.

This rearrangement joins TRBV20-1 to TRBJ2-1; 14 bases are a match to TRBD2. The germline gives CDR1 DFQATT, CDR2 SNEGSKA (reference sequence). The CDR3 is 15 amino acids. After removal of 4 bases from V and 10 bases from J, the junction contained 9 bases not matched to a gene. CDR3 residues: CSANPGLAGAEEQFF. The DNA for the CDR3 is TGCAGTGCTAACCCGGGACTAGCGGGAGCGGAGGAGCAGTTCTTC.

This chain links TRBV5-1 with TRBJ1-5; D is perhaps TRBD1 (6 bases). Germline V gives CDR1 SGHRS, CDR2 YFSETQ. CDR3 length: 15 amino acids. Between the trimmed V and J ends, which lost 1 base and 5 bases, there was a span of 13 bases. The DNA for the CDR3 is TGCGCCAGCAGCTTGAGAGGGGGGCGGGATCAGCCCCAGCATTTT. It yields the protein CASSLRGGRDQPQHF.

This clonotype was detected a few times. The V and J genes are TRBV5-1 and TRBJ2-3, with 7 bases lining up with TRBD1. CDR3 length: 14 residues. Germline loops: CDR1 SGHRS, CDR2 YFSETQ. With V trimmed by 5 bases and J by 6 bases, 9 bases remained unmatched. In DNA form, the CDR3 reads TGCGCCAGCAGTCAGGGACAGCCGGGGGATACGCAGTATTTT. It encodes CASSQGQPGDTQYF. Combining the CDR3 with reference TRBV5-1 and TRBJ2-3 gives the whole variable domain KAGVTQTPRYLIKTRGQQVTLSCSPISGHRSVSWYQQTPGQGLQFLFEYFSETQRNKGNFPGRFSGRQFSNSRSEMNVSTLELGDSALYLCASSQGQPGDTQYFGPGTRLTVL.

The chain employs TRBV7-2 and TRBJ2-4; D might be TRBD2 (6 bases). Germline CDR1 is SGHTA and CDR2 is FQGNSA. Deletions cut 5 bases from V and 9 bases from J, with 17 bases between. This CDR3 is 14 amino acids long. The CDR3 DNA sequence: TGTGCCAGCAGCCGGGGGACCTCCGAAGGCATTCAGTACTTC. Translated: CASSRGTSEGIQYF.

This clonotype was detected only a few times. V is TRBV27 and J is TRBJ1-3; the match to TRBD1 covers 8 bases. Germline assignment: CDR1 MNHEY and CDR2 SMNVEV (reference sequence). The ends lost 3 bases at V and 4 bases at J; junction bases unmatched: 2. This CDR3 contains 14 residues. Written as DNA, the CDR3 is TGTGCCAGCAGTTTGACAGGGGCCGGAAACACCATATATTTT. Protein sequence: CASSLTGAGNTIYF.

The V gene is TRBV2, the J gene TRBJ2-1, with 9 bases identical to TRBD1. The germline V gene encodes CDR1 SNHLY and CDR2 FYNNEI. The CDR3 covers 15 residues. The junction had 7 bases not matched to a gene; V was cut back by 6 bases and J by 4 bases. Here the CDR3 reads CASRLGQGRYNEQFF. The CDR3 DNA reads TGTGCCAGCAGATTAGGACAGGGGAGGTACAATGAGCAGTTCTTC. The variable domain in full, with the rest retrieved from reference TRBV2 and TRBJ2-1, is EPEVTQTPSHQVTQMGQEVILRCVPISNHLYFYWYRQILGQKVEFLVSFYNNEISEKSEIFDDQFSVERPDGSNFTLKIRSTKLEDSAMYFCASRLGQGRYNEQFFGPGTRLTVL.

The chain employs TRBV7-9 and TRBJ2-7, with TRBD1 matching over 10 bases. The junction had 6 bases not matched to a gene; V was cut back by 2 bases and J by 5 bases. Germline V CDR1 and CDR2: SEHNR, FQNEAQ (reference sequence). The CDR3 has 15 residues. The CDR3 DNA sequence: TGTGCCAGCAGCTTACGGACAGGGGGACCCCACGAGCAGTACGTC. This encodes CASSLRTGGPHEQYV.

This clonotype was counted only a few times. The chain uses TRBV20-1 and TRBJ1-5; D is undetermined. Germline CDR1 and CDR2: DFQATT and SNEGSKA (reference sequence). CDR3 size: 13 residues. V was cut by 0 bases and J by 5 bases, with 8 bases left in between. The CDR3 loop reads CSARDRGDQPQHF. The CDR3 coding sequence is TGCAGTGCTAGAGATCGTGGGGATCAGCCCCAGCATTTT.

V and J are TRBV12-3 or TRBV12-4 and TRBJ2-5, with a possible D match to TRBD2 (6 bases). The CDR3 contains 14 residues. Trimming shortened V by 0 bases and J by 7 bases, and 12 bases separated the two germline ends. The CDR3 loop is CASSLASAGGTQYF. In DNA form, the CDR3 reads TGTGCCAGCAGTTTAGCTAGTGCCGGGGGGACCCAGTACTTC.

In its sample, this clonotype was seen a few times. This chain joins TRBV12-3 or TRBV12-4 and TRBJ1-6, with TRBD1 matching over 8 bases. The CDR3 loop spans 17 amino acids. With V trimmed by 5 bases and J by 11 bases, 17 bases remained unmatched. CDR3 loop: CASSPLLGDRSRAPLHF. DNA of the CDR3: TGTGCCAGCAGTCCTCTTTTGGGGGACAGGAGTCGGGCACCCCTCCACTTT.

In this sample, this clonotype turned up a few times. The genes are TRBV19 and TRBJ1-5; 9 bases map to TRBD1. Germline loops: CDR1 LNHDA, CDR2 SQIVND (reference sequence). The CDR3 spans 14 residues. The junction had 5 bases not matched to a gene; V was cut back by 9 bases and J by 2 bases. Here the CDR3 DNA reads TGTGCCAGCCGGGACAGGGATGGCAATCAGCCCCAGCATTTT. Translation: CASRDRDGNQPQHF.

A few counts support this clonotype. V and J are TRBV10-3 and TRBJ1-1; a weak D match, TRBD1 (5 bases). The CDR3 spans 16 residues. Trimming left V 10 bases short and J 2 bases short, with 23 bases between. Germline V gene lookup returns CDR1 ENHRY and CDR2 SYGVKD. CDR3 amino acids: CATTGGYGDGNTEAFF. The DNA for the CDR3 is TGTGCCACCACCGGAGGGTATGGGGACGGAAACACTGAAGCTTTCTTT.

About this clonotype: The junction shows a germline mismatch at one end, possibly a read error. This chain joins TRBV11-2 and TRBJ2-2; weak D call: TRBD1 (6 bases). CDR1 and CDR2 (germline): SGHAT, FQNNGV. This CDR3 has 19 residues. CDR3 nucleotide sequence: TGTGCCAGCAGCTTACAGGGGTCGTGGCGACAGACGAACACCGGGGATCTGTTTTTT. Translating gives CASSLQGSWRQTNTGDLFF.

This chain joins TRBV7-9 and TRBJ2-3; unclear D gene. The CDR3 has 12 residues. Germline CDR1 is SEHNR and CDR2 is FQNEAQ (reference sequence). Trimming removed 5 bases at V and 6 bases at J, with 9 bases between. The CDR3 DNA reads as TGTGCCAGCAGCCTTGACTGGGATACGCAGTATTTT. Its translation is CASSLDWDTQYF.

A few counts support this clonotype. The V call is TRBV5-1, the J call TRBJ2-3; D gene ambiguous. This CDR3 region has 13 residues. V was trimmed by 3 bases and J by 2 bases, leaving 7 bases between them. Germline loops: CDR1 SGHRS, CDR2 YFSETQ. The CDR3 DNA reads TGCGCCAGCAGCTCAGGACCCACAGATACGCAGTATTTT. Its protein product is CASSSGPTDTQYF.

The J gene is TRBJ2-1, the V gene TRBV3-1; D is perhaps TRBD2 (6 bases). CDR3 length: 16 residues. The V and J ends lost 4 bases and 1 base respectively, with 14 bases between them. The V gene's germline CDR1 is LGHDT and CDR2 YNNKEL (reference sequence). The CDR3: CASSLDLARSYNEQFF. Here the CDR3 DNA reads TGTGCCAGCAGCCTTGATCTAGCGAGGTCCTACAATGAGCAGTTCTTC.

This rearrangement joins TRBV20-1 to TRBJ2-1, with D perhaps being TRBD1 or TRBD2 (5 bases each). The V and J ends lost 0 bases and 6 bases respectively, with 15 bases between them. Looked up from germline, CDR1 is DFQATT and CDR2 is SNEGSKA (reference sequence). The CDR3 covers 15 residues. The chain's CDR3 is CSARDWGTASNEQFF. The CDR3 nucleotides are TGCAGTGCTAGAGATTGGGGGACCGCATCCAATGAGCAGTTCTTC.

The V and J genes are TRBV6-5 and TRBJ1-1, with D uncertain. The CDR3 extends over 11 amino acids. Trimming left V 6 bases short and J 5 bases short, with 7 bases between. Germline CDR1 reads MNHEY; CDR2 reads SVGAGI. The CDR3 loop reads CASRGRTEAFF. The DNA of the CDR3 is TGTGCCAGCAGGGGAAGGACTGAAGCTTTCTTT.

This CDR3 reads CASSQTGGWTEAFF. As DNA, the CDR3 is TGTGCCAGCAGCCAGACAGGTGGGTGGACTGAAGCTTTCTTT. The chain joins TRBV3-1 to TRBJ1-1; TRBD1 is a possible D gene (6 bases). Per the germline V gene, CDR1 is LGHDT and CDR2 is YNNKEL (reference sequence). CDR3 length: 14 residues. Trimming removed 3 bases from V and 5 bases from J, with 13 bases in between. The full variable domain, in which reference TRBV3-1 and TRBJ1-1 provide the parts outside the CDR3, is DTAVSQTPKYLVTQMGNDKSIKCEQNLGHDTMYWYKQDSKKFLKIMFSYNNKELIINETVPNRFSPKSPDKAHLNLHINSLELGDSAVYFCASSQTGGWTEAFFGQGTRLTVV.